The T cell receptor beta chain described here comes from a study of circulating and synovial CD4+ cells in juvenile arthritis (dated 2014 in TCRdb). Concerning the study at large: Within each patient, the TCRbeta CDR3 repertoires of synovial CD4 T cells, bulk blood CD4 T cells and circulating HLA-DR+ CD4 T cells were compared. The goal of repertoire sequencing was to confirm that a circulating synovial-like CD4 T cell subset was enriched in synovial clonotypes.

The investigation overall reported the following: Circulating pathogenic-like lymphocytes clustered together with synovial T cells, and compared with bulk blood, the circulating pathogenic-like lymphocytes shared a substantially higher fraction of CDR3 sequences with synovium. Compared with bulk blood CD4 repertoires, both the synovial and the circulating pathogenic-like lymphocyte repertoires were less diverse, and some CPL samples were as oligoclonal as synovium. Because T cell genome counts in CPL samples and bulk blood CD4 samples differed by at least an order of magnitude, sample-size effects were addressed. Traditional Vbeta family usage analysis did not detect the difference between circulating pathogenic-like lymphocytes and bulk blood T cells. Since overlap with synovium went up as sequencing depth increased, the measured fractions of shared clonotypes likely underestimated the full repertoire overlap.

Library preparation was by the immunoSEQ multiplex PCR assay. TCRbeta CDR3 sequencing was carried out by an external provider as a commercial service. The original pipeline was this. The analyses used productive nucleotide sequences together with amino acid sequences obtained by in silico translation. Diversity was quantified by Renyi entropy over a range of alpha values, with sample size equalised by taking the median of 200 repeated subsamples. Pairwise repertoire distance was calculated as one minus the Chao-modified Jaccard index, correcting for under-sampling, and used for clustering. Frequency-weighted overlap with synovial clonotypes was computed at 200 sample sizes with 200 draws without replacement at each size, and the value at the size of the smaller sample was reported. Sourced from immuneACCESS, this table was stored by TCRdb with only in-frame sequences that have V and J called. A share of the clones is absent; for the studies checked, an unresolved V gene accounts for under half, and the remainder has no known explanation. D and trimming were read from the DNA, whereas the V and J calls and clone size are those reported in that table. This sample has roughly 33,000 clones in its table, and roughly 96% of those were observed once. The ten top clones hold 0.15% to 0.2% of the sample.

The sequenced samples came from patients who had active juvenile idiopathic arthritis. Right after thawing, the cells went straight into sorting, and Live/Dead Fixable Near-IR Stain was used to exclude dead cells. Notes on this clone: There is no known antigen for this receptor. Base-call qualities are not available, and no considerably larger clone is one nucleotide away.

The CDR3 runs 16 amino acids, cysteine and phenylalanine included. The retained sequence is limited to the CDR3, 48 bases, with the frame set at the first base. Reading the germline V gene (reference sequence) gives CDR1 SGHNT and CDR2 YYREEE. V loses 4 bases at its end and J loses 3 bases; junction bases beyond the gene matches: 12. This clonotype originated in a human donor with juvenile idiopathic arthritis. The rearrangement joined TRBV5-4 to TRBJ2-5, with 7 bases aligning to TRBD1. Sequenced sample: CD4+ T cells from blood. The CDR3 region has the sequence CASSTRGGNVKETQYF. The DNA sequence follows: TGTGCCAGCAGCACGAGAGGGGGCAACGTAAAAGAGACCCAGTACTTC.